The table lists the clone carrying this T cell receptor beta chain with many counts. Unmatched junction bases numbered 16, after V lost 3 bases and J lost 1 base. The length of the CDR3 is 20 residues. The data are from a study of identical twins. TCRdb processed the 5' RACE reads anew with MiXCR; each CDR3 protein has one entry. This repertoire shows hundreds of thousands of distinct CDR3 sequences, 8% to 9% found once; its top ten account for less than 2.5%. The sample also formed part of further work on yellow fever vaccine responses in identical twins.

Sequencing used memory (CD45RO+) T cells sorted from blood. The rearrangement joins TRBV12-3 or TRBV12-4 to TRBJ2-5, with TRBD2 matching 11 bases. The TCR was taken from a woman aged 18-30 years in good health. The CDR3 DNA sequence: TGTGCCAGCAGTTTTTGGCAACCGGGACTAGCGGAGGGGGGCCAAGAGACCCAGTACTTC. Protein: CASSFWQPGLAEGGQETQYF.